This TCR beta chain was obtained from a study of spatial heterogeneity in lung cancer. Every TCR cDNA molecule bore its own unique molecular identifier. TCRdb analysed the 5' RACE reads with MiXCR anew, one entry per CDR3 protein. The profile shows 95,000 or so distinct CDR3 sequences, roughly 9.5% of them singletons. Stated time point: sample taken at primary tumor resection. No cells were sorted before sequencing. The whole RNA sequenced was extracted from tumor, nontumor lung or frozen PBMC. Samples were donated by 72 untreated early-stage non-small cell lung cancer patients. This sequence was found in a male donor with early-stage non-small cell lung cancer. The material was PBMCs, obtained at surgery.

This CDR3 reads CASSQGLAGGSEQFF. CDR3 DNA: TGTGCCAGCAGCCAAGGGCTAGCGGGGGGGAGTGAGCAGTTCTTC. The chain is built from TRBV14 and TRBJ2-1; 12 nucleotides agree with TRBD2. Germline values: CDR1 SGHDN, CDR2 FVKESK. V trimming: 1 base; J trimming: 9 bases; junction bases outside the gene matches: 4. The CDR3 covers 15 residues.